This T cell receptor beta chain was profiled in a study of beta chain features in type 1 diabetes. Study information: Examined across all samples were roughly 100 million sorted cells.

This clone was found a few times. Its antigen is unknown. CDR3 size: 15 residues. Trimming cost V 3 bases and J 0 bases, with 6 bases left between them. Looked up from germline, CDR1 is SGHTA and CDR2 is FQGTGA. The whole isolated RNA underwent reverse transcription, so sequencing captured expressed TCRB transcripts. TCRdb's copy holds only in-frame clones and misses some; the assay was immunoSEQ multiplex PCR. The table lists around 500,000 clones, about an eighth of them singletons. CD45RO/CCR7/CD25/CD127/CD95/CD27 sorting isolated CD4+ naive, central memory, regulatory and stem cell-like memory cells. Sorted populations all exceeded 98% purity. General study points: Over-representation of high TCR-expressing cells was a possible consequence of cDNA sequencing.

The chain couples TRBV7-3 to TRBJ2-6; D remains unclear. Sequencing was done on a sample of naive CD4+ T cells from blood. The receptor comes from a woman under 30 in good health. The CDR3 DNA reads as TGTGCCAGCAGCTTGAGAGACTCTGGGGCCAACGTCCTGACTTTC. Its protein is CASSLRDSGANVLTF.